A single sample gave rise to the 27 T cell receptor beta chains below, sequenced in a study of identical twins. TCRdb itself ran the 5' RACE reads through MiXCR, one entry per CDR3 protein. The table includes 1,800,000 or so distinct CDR3 sequences, roughly 35% detected once. Sequencing was done on a sample of cord blood. These receptors were obtained from a newborn girl in good health.

This chain joins TRBV7-2 and TRBJ2-7; 12 nucleotides agree with TRBD2. The ends lost 1 base at V and 7 bases at J; junction bases unmatched: 8. Germline V gene sequence: CDR1 SGHTA, CDR2 FQGNSA. The CDR3 has 16 amino acids. CDR3 sequence: CASSLGLAGDRGEQYF. Here the CDR3 DNA reads TGTGCCAGCAGCTTAGGACTAGCGGGAGATAGGGGTGAGCAGTACTTC. The full variable domain, rest sourced from reference TRBV7-2 and TRBJ2-7, is GAGVSQSPSNKVTEKGKDVELRCDPISGHTALYWYRQSLGQGLEFLIYFQGNSAPDKSGLPSDRFSAERTGGSVSTLTIQRTQQEDSAVYLCASSLGLAGDRGEQYFGPGTRLTVT.

This clonotype was observed a few times. The chain joins TRBV27 to TRBJ2-7; D is perhaps TRBD2 (6 bases). The germline gives CDR1 MNHEY, CDR2 SMNVEV (reference sequence). This CDR3 is built from 13 residues. V gave up 6 bases and J gave up 3 bases, with 12 bases separating them. In DNA, the CDR3 is TGTGCCAGCAGAGACGGGGGACTCTACGAGCAGTACTTC. Its protein product is CASRDGGLYEQYF.

The J gene is TRBJ1-2, the V gene TRBV12-5; the D gene is possibly TRBD1 (6 bases). This CDR3 is 13 amino acids long. Germline V gives CDR1 LGHNT, CDR2 FRNRAP. V lost 3 bases and J lost 13, with 18 bases in between. CDR3 loop: CASGFTGTSILTF. CDR3 DNA: TGTGCTAGTGGTTTTACCGGGACATCGATCCTCACCTTC.

The chain recombines TRBV5-5 with TRBJ2-3; 8 bases are a match to TRBD2. CDR1 is SGHKS and CDR2 is YYEKEE in the germline V gene (reference sequence). V was pared by 1 base and J by 0 bases, with 7 bases of the junction left unmatched. The CDR3 runs to 17 residues. The CDR3 DNA sequence: TGTGCCAGCAGCTTGCTTCTGCGGGAGGCCAGCACAGATACGCAGTATTTT. Its protein is CASSLLLREASTDTQYF.

This clonotype was counted a few times. The rearrangement joins TRBV29-1 to TRBJ1-1, with TRBD1 matching 8 bases. The CDR3 totals 13 residues. Germline V CDR1 and CDR2: SQVTM, ANQGSEA. Unmatched junction bases numbered 4, after V lost 6 bases and J lost 1 base. CDR3 in amino acids: CSVWTGWNTEAFF. The CDR3 DNA reads as TGCAGCGTCTGGACAGGGTGGAACACTGAAGCTTTCTTT.

The chain combines TRBV10-3 with TRBJ2-3; the match to TRBD2 covers 8 bases. V lost 4 bases and J lost 8; bases outside the gene matches: 11. This CDR3 is 15 amino acids long. Germline loops: CDR1 ENHRY, CDR2 SYGVKD. The CDR3 region is CAISGDLGGVGTQYF. Written as DNA, the CDR3 is TGTGCCATCAGTGGTGACCTCGGGGGGGTGGGTACGCAGTATTTT.

This clonotype has more than one count but fewer than ten. The rearrangement joins TRBV20-1 to TRBJ2-7; D is unclear. The length of the CDR3 is 16 residues. Trimming removed 0 bases from V and 3 bases from J, with 18 bases in between. Germline V gene sequence: CDR1 DFQATT, CDR2 SNEGSKA (reference sequence). Here the CDR3 DNA reads TGCAGTGCTAGAGATCTCGCATACCGCGGTTTCTACGAGCAGTACTTC. This codes for CSARDLAYRGFYEQYF.

Details on this clonotype: The junction departs from the called germline gene at one end, perhaps through a read error. The chain employs TRBV29-1 and TRBJ2-3, with D possibly matching TRBD2 (7 bases). The CDR3 sequence is 14 residues long. CDR1 and CDR2 (germline): SQVTM, ANQGSEA. In DNA, the CDR3 is TGCGGCGTTGCGGTAGGGGGGGGCTTAGATACGCAGTATTTT. Translated: CGVAVGGGLDTQYF.

In this sample, this clonotype turned up a few times. The genes are TRBV20-1 and TRBJ2-3; TRBD2 matches at 11 bases. Germline V gives CDR1 DFQATT, CDR2 SNEGSKA (reference sequence). V shed 4 bases, J shed 8 bases, and the junction held 8 bases outside the gene matches. The CDR3 is 14 residues long. The CDR3 sequence: CSAKGSGRAGTQYF. CDR3 bases: TGCAGTGCTAAAGGTAGCGGGAGGGCCGGTACGCAGTATTTT.

V usage is TRBV12-3 or TRBV12-4 and J usage is TRBJ2-7; 10 bases are shared with TRBD2. The CDR3 runs to 17 residues. J was trimmed by 0 bases and V by 2 bases; bases with no gene match: 7. Here the CDR3 DNA reads TGTGCCAGCAGTTTAAGGCTAGCGGGAGTCCCCTCCTACGAGCAGTACTTC. Translated: CASSLRLAGVPSYEQYF.

V gene TRBV9 combines with J gene TRBJ2-6; 7 nucleotides agree with TRBD1. The CDR3 consists of 21 residues. J gave up 0 bases and V 1 base, and 16 bases lay outside the gene matches. In germline, CDR1 is SGDLS, CDR2 YYNGEE. The DNA of the CDR3 is TGTGCCAGCAGCGTAAACGGACAGGTTGGGCCTTACAGCTCTGGGGCCAACGTCCTGACTTTC. Translated, it gives CASSVNGQVGPYSSGANVLTF.

This sequence joins TRBV7-2 and TRBJ2-1; D is uncertain. Trimming shortened V by 5 bases and J by 3 bases, and 14 bases separated the two germline ends. The CDR3 totals 15 residues. Germline V lookup: CDR1 SGHTA, CDR2 FQGNSA. The CDR3 DNA reads TGTGCCAGCAGCCCTCGAAGCTCTCTCTACAATGAGCAGTTCTTC. Protein sequence: CASSPRSSLYNEQFF.

The CDR3 nucleotides are TGTGCCAGCAGTTGGGTCTCAGCAGATACGCAGTATTTT. This translates into CASSWVSADTQYF. V and J are TRBV12-3 or TRBV12-4 and TRBJ2-3; D call uncertain. This CDR3 region has 13 residues. Between the trimmed V and J ends, which lost 4 bases and 4 bases, there was a span of 9 bases.

Turning to this clonotype: A much larger clone lies one base from this, so it may be a read error. The chain couples TRBV7-9 to TRBJ2-7; no clear D gene. The length of the CDR3 is 14 residues. Germline assignment: CDR1 SEHNR and CDR2 FQNEAQ (reference sequence). Trimming cost V 1 base and J 4 bases, with 11 bases left between them. The DNA of the CDR3 is TGTGCCAGCAGCTTAGAAGGGATAGTGTACGAGCAGTACTTC. It is translated as CASSLEGIVYEQYF.

The J gene is TRBJ1-2, the V gene TRBV29-1; TRBD1 agrees at 7 bases. V shed 5 bases, J shed 3 bases, and the junction held 3 bases outside the gene matches. CDR1 and CDR2 from the germline V gene are SQVTM and ANQGSEA. The CDR3 spans 12 residues. The CDR3 is CSVMTGHYGYTF. CDR3 DNA: TGCAGCGTTATGACAGGGCACTATGGCTACACCTTC. Supplemented by reference TRBV29-1 and TRBJ1-2, the full variable domain reads SAVISQKPSRDICQRGTSLTIQCQVDSQVTMMFWYRQQPGQSLTLIATANQGSEATYESGFVIDKFPISRPNLTFSTLTVSNMSPEDSSIYLCSVMTGHYGYTFGSGTRLTVV.

The CDR3 here is CASSLTRGSSYNEQFF. DNA for the CDR3: TGCGCCAGCAGCTTGACTAGGGGAAGCTCCTACAATGAGCAGTTCTTC. J is TRBJ2-1 and V is TRBV5-1; D may be TRBD1 or TRBD2 (5 bases each). The V end was cut by 1 base, the J end by 0 bases, with 11 bases between. The germline V gene has CDR1 SGHRS and CDR2 YFSETQ. The CDR3 extends over 16 amino acids.

As regards this clonotype: A read error is likely, as this CDR3 ends without the conserved phenylalanine or tryptophan. The rearrangement joins TRBV4-1 to TRBJ1-2; D remains unclear. With 4 bases removed from V and 7 bases from J, the gap between germline ends came to 13 bases. The length of the CDR3 is 13 residues. From germline, CDR1 is MGHRA and CDR2 YSYEKL. The CDR3 region is CASSPLRQAGYTL. In DNA form, the CDR3 reads TGCGCCAGCAGCCCCCTACGGCAGGCTGGCTACACCCTC.

This clonotype has more than one count but fewer than ten. V usage is TRBV21-1 and J usage is TRBJ2-3; the table's D call of TRBD1 was not tested on the DNA. TRBV21-1 is a pseudogene segment. CDR3 length equals 16 residues. Here the CDR3 reads CASSGRTGPSTDTQYF. The CDR3 nucleotides read TGTGCCAGCAGCGGTCGGACAGGGCCTAGCACAGATACGCAGTATTTT.

This chain links TRBV5-1 with TRBJ2-1; D perhaps matches TRBD2 (6 bases). This CDR3 region has 17 residues. Germline CDR1 is SGHRS and CDR2 is YFSETQ. V was trimmed by 2 bases and J by 10 bases, leaving 25 bases between them. CDR3 DNA: TGCGCCAGCAGCTTAACCCCGTTGGCGGGGCTTAGGTTCGAGCAGTTCTTC. The encoded protein is CASSLTPLAGLRFEQFF.

The chain is built from TRBV2 and TRBJ2-1; 8 bases are shared with TRBD2. From germline, CDR1 is SNHLY and CDR2 FYNNEI. The CDR3 runs 17 residues. J gave up 0 bases and V 8 bases, and 12 bases lay outside the gene matches. The CDR3 DNA sequence: TGTGCCAGCGGGACTAGTAGTCTAGGGAACTCCTACAATGAGCAGTTCTTC. This codes for CASGTSSLGNSYNEQFF.

The chain couples TRBV6-6 to TRBJ1-6; 11 nucleotides align to TRBD1. V trimming: 6 bases; J trimming: 10 bases; junction bases outside the gene matches: 8. Germline V CDR1 and CDR2: MNHNY, SVGAGI (reference sequence). The CDR3 consists of 15 residues. The CDR3 DNA reads as TGTGCCAGCAGACTGGGACAGGGGGAACTATCACCCCTCCACTTT. It specifies CASRLGQGELSPLHF.

This chain uses TRBV27 with TRBJ1-5, with 9 bases fitting TRBD1. This CDR3 region has 15 residues. The germline V gene has CDR1 MNHEY and CDR2 SMNVEV (reference sequence). The V segment lost 8 bases and the J segment 0 bases; nucleotides outside the gene matches: 5. The CDR3 reads CASQDRGYSNQPQHF. CDR3 sequence (DNA): TGTGCCAGCCAGGACAGGGGATATAGCAATCAGCCCCAGCATTTT.

The chain is built from TRBV7-2 and TRBJ2-5, with TRBD2 as a possible D gene (7 bases). The CDR3 extends over 16 amino acids. The germline V gene encodes CDR1 SGHTA and CDR2 FQGNSA. V lost 3 bases and J 5 bases, leaving 19 bases between the germline ends. CDR3 region: CASSFPQGGEGETQYF. The CDR3, as DNA: TGTGCCAGCAGCTTTCCACAGGGAGGGGAGGGGGAGACCCAGTACTTC.

The chain couples TRBV25-1 to TRBJ1-6; D unresolved. Looked up from germline, CDR1 is MGHDK and CDR2 is SYGVNS. The CDR3 covers 16 residues. Trimming took off 0 bases at V and 6 bases at J, with 12 bases between the two ends. The chain's CDR3 is CASSEYKGLTNSPLHF. In nucleotides, the CDR3 is TGTGCCAGCAGTGAATATAAGGGCTTAACTAATTCACCCCTCCACTTT. The full variable domain, in which reference TRBV25-1 and TRBJ1-6 provide the parts outside the CDR3, is EADIYQTPRYLVIGTGKKITLECSQTMGHDKMYWYQQDPGMELHLIHYSYGVNSTEKGDLSSESTVSRIRTEHFPLTLESARPSHTSQYLCASSEYKGLTNSPLHFGNGTRLTVT.

The rearrangement joins TRBV20-1 to TRBJ2-1; 13 bases agree with TRBD2. Germline CDR1 is DFQATT and CDR2 is SNEGSKA (reference sequence). Trimming at V came to 5 bases and at J to 8 bases, leaving 3 bases not matched to a gene. This CDR3 has 13 residues. CDR3 sequence (DNA): TGCAGTGCTTGGACTAGCGGGGGAGATGAGCAGTTCTTC. Translated, it gives CSAWTSGGDEQFF.

V gene TRBV28 combines with J gene TRBJ2-7, with 9 bases fitting TRBD1. This CDR3 contains 16 residues. Germline CDR1 and CDR2: MDHEN and SYDVKM. The junction had 10 bases not matched to a gene; V was cut back by 3 bases and J by 4 bases. CDR3 sequence reads: CASSFAEQGAQYEQYF. Here the CDR3 DNA reads TGTGCCAGCAGTTTCGCCGAACAGGGGGCGCAGTACGAGCAGTACTTC.

Ten or more counts support this clonotype. The rearrangement uses TRBV24-1 and TRBJ2-7; D is uncertain. This CDR3 region has 14 residues. Looked up from germline, CDR1 is KGHDR and CDR2 is SFDVKD. Trimming took off 2 bases at V and 2 bases at J, with 9 bases between the two ends. The CDR3 DNA reads as TGTGCCACCAGTGATTGCCCTGATCCCTACGAGCAGTACTTC. Encoded protein: CATSDCPDPYEQYF.